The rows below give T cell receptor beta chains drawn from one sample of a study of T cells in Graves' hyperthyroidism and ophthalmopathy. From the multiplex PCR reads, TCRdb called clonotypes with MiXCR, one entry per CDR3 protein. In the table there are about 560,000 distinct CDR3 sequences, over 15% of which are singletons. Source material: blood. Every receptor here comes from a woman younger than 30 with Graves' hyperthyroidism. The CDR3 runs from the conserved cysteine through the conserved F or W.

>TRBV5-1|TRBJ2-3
CASSPMILTDTQYF
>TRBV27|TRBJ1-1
CASSRGGLGPEAFF
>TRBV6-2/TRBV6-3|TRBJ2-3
CASGYPSEATDTQYF
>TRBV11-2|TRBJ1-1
CASSLWQTNTEAFF
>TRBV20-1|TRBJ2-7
CSASRLAGTLSREQYF
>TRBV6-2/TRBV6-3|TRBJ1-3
CASSYSGTGAGNTIYF
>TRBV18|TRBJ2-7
CASSPPSGNEQYF
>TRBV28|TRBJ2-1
CASSSDRAGSYNEQFF
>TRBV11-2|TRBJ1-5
CASKAEAHQPQHF
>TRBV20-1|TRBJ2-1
CSARKGLSSYNEQFF
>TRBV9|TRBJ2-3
CASSITSGVTDTQYF
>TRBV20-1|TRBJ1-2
CSATKGAGTHAGGYTF
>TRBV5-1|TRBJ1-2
CASSLSGQAIPNYGYTF
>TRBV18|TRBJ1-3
CASSVLSSGNTIYF
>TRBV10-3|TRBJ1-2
CAMASGTDYGYTF
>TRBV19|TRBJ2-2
CASNREGWTGELFF
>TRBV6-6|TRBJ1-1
CASSYSDRGRDTEAFF
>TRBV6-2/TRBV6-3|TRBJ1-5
CASRSAPELRQKSQPQHF
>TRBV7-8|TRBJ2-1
CASSLAGTYTNNEQFF
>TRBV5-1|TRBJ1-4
CASSWDRGYEKLFF
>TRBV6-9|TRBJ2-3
CASSFLRGETGDTQYF
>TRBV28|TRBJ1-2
CASSFGPRLGDYTF
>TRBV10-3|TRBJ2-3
CAISRSSGGTDTQYF
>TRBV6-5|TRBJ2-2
CASSYTLAGGHTGELFF
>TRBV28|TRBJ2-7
CASSPGTYTYEQYF
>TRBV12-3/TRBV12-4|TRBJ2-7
CASSSRLGGYEQYF
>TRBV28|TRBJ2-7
CASSLSGSMGSEQYF
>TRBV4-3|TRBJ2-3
CASSQDPSGGAGTDTQYF
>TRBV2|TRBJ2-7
CASSTFAGSYEQYF
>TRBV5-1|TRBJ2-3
CASSRNGLSTDTQYF
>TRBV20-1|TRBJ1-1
CSAIWTDKFMNTEAFF
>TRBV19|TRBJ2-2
CASRRGGAGTGELFF
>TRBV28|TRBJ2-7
CAGSYRSSYEQYF
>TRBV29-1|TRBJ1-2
CSVDAGGYGYTF
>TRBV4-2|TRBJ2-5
CASSQDAGHRHF
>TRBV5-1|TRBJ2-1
CASSSRDRGGPNEQFF
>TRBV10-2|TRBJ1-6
CASSWVGTQNSPLHF
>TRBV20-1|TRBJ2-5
CSAKLAGGPDETQYF
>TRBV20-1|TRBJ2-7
CSALTDGRYEQYF
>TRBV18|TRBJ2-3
CASSPTSSTDTQYF
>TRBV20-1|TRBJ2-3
CSARKSGTDTQYF
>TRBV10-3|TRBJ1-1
CAISVGLLTKNTEAFF
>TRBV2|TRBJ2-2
CASVRGNGGELFF
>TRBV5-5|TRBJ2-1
CASSLAGGNEQFF
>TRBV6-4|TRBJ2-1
CASSRGGGLYNEQFF
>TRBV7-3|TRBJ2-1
CASSLTGQGHDNEQFF
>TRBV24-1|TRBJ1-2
CATSDLGQGMDGYTF
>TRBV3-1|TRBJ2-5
CASSQDVGLATFYQETQYF
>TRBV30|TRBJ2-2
CAWRTLAGNTGELFF
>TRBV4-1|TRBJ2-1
CASSQDHISGRVYEQFF
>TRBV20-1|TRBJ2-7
CSGTGPLPYEQYF
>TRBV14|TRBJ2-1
CASSQGVNEQFF